The 17 T cell receptor beta chains listed next were all sequenced from one sample in a study of OX40 agonist ivuxolimab in advanced cancers. Library preparation used the immunoSEQ multiplex PCR assay. Imported from immuneACCESS, the table was reduced by TCRdb to in-frame sequences with V and J called. These copies leave out some clones; in studies compared against another copy, an unresolved V gene accounts for under half, and the cause of the remainder is not known. Within this sample are roughly 45,000 clones, with about nine tenths of them counted one time only. The leading ten clones occupy less than 4% of the sample. The sample consisted of CD4+ or CD8+ T cells sorted from blood, taken in a trial of the OX40 agonist ivuxolimab. The receptors derive from an adult with an advanced solid tumor such as melanoma, head and neck, liver or kidney cancer.

The chain uses TRBV28 and TRBJ1-3, with D hard to call. V gave up 3 bases and J gave up 0 bases, with 6 bases separating them. CDR3 length equals 14 residues. In germline, CDR1 is MDHEN, CDR2 SYDVKM. The CDR3 sequence is CASSFPHSGNTIYF. CDR3 sequence (DNA): TGTGCCAGCAGTTTCCCCCACTCTGGAAACACCATATATTTT.

CDR3 DNA: TGTGCCAGCAGTGAAGGCCGGCGGGCAGAAAACACTGAAGCTTTCTTT. Protein: CASSEGRRAENTEAFF. The chain recombines TRBV6-1 with TRBJ1-1, with D unresolved. The V and J ends lost 1 base and 2 bases respectively, with 14 bases between them. Per the germline V gene, CDR1 is MNHNS and CDR2 is SASEGT. The CDR3 runs 16 residues.

The chain joins TRBV28 to TRBJ2-2; the D gene is possibly TRBD1 (5 bases). The V and J ends lost 3 bases and 2 bases respectively, with 13 bases between them. The germline gives CDR1 MDHEN, CDR2 SYDVKM. The CDR3 has 16 amino acids. As DNA, the CDR3 is TGTGCCAGCAGTTTTAACAGGCAGCAAAACACCGGGGAGCTGTTTTTT. This translates into CASSFNRQQNTGELFF.

V is TRBV30 and J is TRBJ1-3; a weak D match, TRBD1 (5 bases). V lost 2 bases and J 3 bases, leaving 14 bases between the germline ends. This CDR3 region has 15 residues. Germline CDR1 GTSNPN, CDR2 SVGIG (reference sequence). The CDR3 is CAWSLGPDGGNTIYF. The CDR3 DNA sequence: TGTGCCTGGAGTTTGGGGCCTGACGGTGGAAACACCATATATTTT.

This chain uses TRBV9 with TRBJ2-1; 9 nucleotides match TRBD2. The CDR3 length is 16 residues. The germline V gene encodes CDR1 SGDLS and CDR2 YYNGEE. The V gene end was trimmed by 0 bases and the J gene end by 4 bases; junction bases not matched to a gene: 5. The DNA of the CDR3 is TGTGCCAGCAGCGTAGGTGGTAGCGGGGGTTACAATGAGCAGTTCTTC. It codes for CASSVGGSGGYNEQFF. Looking up the rest from reference TRBV9 and TRBJ2-1 gives the full variable domain: DSGVTQTPKHLITATGQRVTLRCSPRSGDLSVYWYQQSLDQGLQFLIQYYNGEERAKGNILERFSAQQFPDLHSELNLSSLELGDSALYFCASSVGGSGGYNEQFFGPGTRLTVL.

This chain connects TRBV30 to TRBJ2-2; D unresolved. CDR1 and CDR2 from the germline V gene are GTSNPN and SVGIG (reference sequence). The CDR3 is 12 residues long. Trimming removed 3 bases from V and 5 bases from J, with 7 bases in between. In DNA, the CDR3 is TGTGCCTGGAGGCTAGGGACCGGGGAGCTGTTTTTT. The encoded protein is CAWRLGTGELFF.

J is TRBJ1-2 and V is TRBV7-2; 9 bases agree with TRBD1. V lost 4 bases and J lost 6; bases outside the gene matches: 9. CDR1 is SGHTA and CDR2 is FQGNSA in the germline V gene. The CDR3 runs 15 residues. The CDR3 loop reads CASSSATGTGNGYTF. The CDR3 bases are TGTGCCAGCAGCTCCGCTACCGGGACAGGGAATGGCTACACCTTC.

The chain joins TRBV30 to TRBJ2-1, with unresolved D. The CDR3 spans 15 residues. CDR1 GTSNPN and CDR2 SVGIG come from the germline V gene (reference sequence). Trimming removed 0 bases at V and 0 bases at J, with 9 bases between. The CDR3 DNA reads TGTGCCTGGAGTGTAGAGGCTAGCTCCTACAATGAGCAGTTCTTC. Amino acids: CAWSVEASSYNEQFF.

The rearrangement uses TRBV4-2 and TRBJ2-5; 13 positions agree with TRBD2. The germline V gene has CDR1 LGHNA and CDR2 YNFKEQ. The CDR3 contains 16 residues. V dropped 8 bases and J dropped 5; count of bases not matched to a gene: 11. The CDR3 reads CASSPLGTSGEETQYF. The CDR3 DNA reads as TGTGCCAGCTCCCCCTTGGGGACTAGCGGGGAGGAGACCCAGTACTTC.

The CDR3 region is CASSTDRVGGNTIYF. The CDR3 DNA reads as TGTGCCAGCAGCACAGACAGGGTCGGGGGAAACACCATATATTTT. The chain couples TRBV9 to TRBJ1-3, with TRBD1 matching over 7 bases. The V gene's germline CDR1 is SGDLS and CDR2 YYNGEE. CDR3 length: 15 residues. The V gene end was trimmed by 4 bases and the J gene end by 4 bases; junction bases not matched to a gene: 8.

DNA of the CDR3: TGTGCCAGCAGTGGCTTGAGAACTAGCGGGAGGGCCAGGACCTACGAGCAGTACTTC. It translates to CASSGLRTSGRARTYEQYF. The chain uses TRBV2 and TRBJ2-5; 13 bases are a match to TRBD2. The J call is in doubt because the DNA end fits TRBJ2-7 better. The CDR3 extends over 19 amino acids. Germline V gives CDR1 SNHLY, CDR2 FYNNEI.

The chain employs TRBV25-1 and TRBJ2-7; no firm D call. The V and J ends lost 5 bases and 2 bases respectively, with 13 bases between them. CDR3 length: 14 amino acids. CDR1 MGHDK and CDR2 SYGVNS come from the germline V gene. CDR3 residues: CASSPGYGTYEQYF. Here the CDR3 DNA reads TGTGCCAGCAGTCCGGGCTACGGAACCTACGAGCAGTACTTC.

This chain links TRBV5-1 with TRBJ2-1; D not certain. Germline loops: CDR1 SGHRS, CDR2 YFSETQ. The CDR3 has 15 amino acids. The V end lost 4 bases, the J end lost 2 bases, and 13 bases lay between the germline ends. Here the CDR3 DNA reads TGCGCCAGCAGCCTGCTCTTACCCGCCTACAATGAGCAGTTCTTC. This sequence encodes CASSLLLPAYNEQFF. The variable domain in full, completed from reference TRBV5-1 and TRBJ2-1, reads KAGVTQTPRYLIKTRGQQVTLSCSPISGHRSVSWYQQTPGQGLQFLFEYFSETQRNKGNFPGRFSGRQFSNSRSEMNVSTLELGDSALYLCASSLLLPAYNEQFFGPGTRLTVL.

This clone was seen once. The chain employs TRBV30 and TRBJ2-4; 8 bases are shared with TRBD1. Losses at the gene ends were 2 bases for V and 0 bases for J; bases not matched to a gene: 6. This CDR3 is built from 16 residues. Germline V gene sequence: CDR1 GTSNPN, CDR2 SVGIG (reference sequence). In DNA, the CDR3 is TGTGCCTGGAGTAGGGGACAGGACCTAGCCAAAAACATTCAGTACTTC. Its translation is CAWSRGQDLAKNIQYF.

This chain joins TRBV1 and TRBJ2-3; TRBD2 was called by the table and not checked on the DNA. TRBV1 is reported as a pseudogene. The length of the CDR3 is 18 residues. The CDR3 region has the DNA TGCACCAGCAGCCAACATAATGGACTAGCGGGGGGTGTAGATACGCAGTATTTT. This sequence encodes CTSSQHNGLAGGVDTQYF.

V is TRBV6-5 and J is TRBJ1-4; no clear D. The germline gives CDR1 MNHEY, CDR2 SVGAGI. The CDR3 spans 14 residues. Trimming took 7 bases from V and 5 from J, leaving 14 bases between them. This CDR3 is CASTINNKNEKLFF. As DNA, the CDR3 is TGTGCCAGCACCATAAATAACAAGAATGAAAAACTGTTTTTT.

The CDR3 region has the DNA TGCAGCGCTAATGGACTAGCGGGAACAGATACGCAGTATTTT. Protein: CSANGLAGTDTQYF. This chain links TRBV29-1 with TRBJ2-3, with TRBD2 matching 12 bases. Losses at the gene ends were 7 bases for V and 3 bases for J; bases not matched to a gene: 5. CDR1 is SQVTM and CDR2 is ANQGSEA in the germline V gene. The CDR3 loop spans 14 amino acids.